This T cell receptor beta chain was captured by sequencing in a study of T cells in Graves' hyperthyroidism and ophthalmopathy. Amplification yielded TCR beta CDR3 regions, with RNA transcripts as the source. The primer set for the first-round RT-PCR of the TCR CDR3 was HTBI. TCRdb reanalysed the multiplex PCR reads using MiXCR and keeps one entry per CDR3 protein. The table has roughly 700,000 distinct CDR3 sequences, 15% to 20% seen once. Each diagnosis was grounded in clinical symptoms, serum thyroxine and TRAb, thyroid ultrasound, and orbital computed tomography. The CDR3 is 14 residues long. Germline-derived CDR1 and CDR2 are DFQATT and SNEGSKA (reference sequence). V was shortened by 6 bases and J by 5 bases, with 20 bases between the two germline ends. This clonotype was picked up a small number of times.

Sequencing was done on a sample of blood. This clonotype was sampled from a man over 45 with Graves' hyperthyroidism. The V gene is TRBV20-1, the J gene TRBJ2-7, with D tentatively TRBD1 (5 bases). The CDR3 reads CSAEAEGALDEQYF. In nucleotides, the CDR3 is TGCAGTGCCGAAGCCGAAGGGGCATTGGACGAGCAGTACTTC.